The clone carrying this TCR beta chain has only a few counts. The data derive from a study of blood T cell repertoires in COVID-19. Whole-study context: Samples of COVID-19 (acute and convalescent) were obtained from the United States, Italy and Spain. T cells, B-cell-depleted T cells, or PBMCs supplied cDNA or gDNA.

Trimming pared 5 bases from V and 8 bases from J, leaving 15 bases between. CDR1 and CDR2 (germline): SQVTM, ANQGSEA. The CDR3 runs to 13 residues. Methods used by the authors: Amplification of reference gene primers provided the estimated nucleated cell counts. Here immunoSEQ multiplex PCR was the method, and the copy in TCRdb shows in-frame clones only, minus some. V and J calls plus clone size are reproduced from that table; the DNA served to infer D and trimming. This sample has tens of thousands of clones, with about 91% found just once. The source is a woman older than 75 with acute or convalescent COVID-19. Input material: peripheral blood. This chain connects TRBV29-1 to TRBJ1-4; a weak D match, TRBD1 (5 bases). CDR3 coding DNA: TGCAGCGTTCGCGGGACCTCTGGGGAAAAACTGTTTTTT. As protein: CSVRGTSGEKLFF.